Shown below are 15 T cell receptor beta chains from a single sample sequenced in a study of cytomegalovirus exposure and HLA in healthy donors. PCR primers comprised 60 Vbeta and 13 Jbeta primers. Repertoires were generated with immunoSEQ multiplex PCR, while TCRdb's copy carries only in-frame clones and drops some. Here the sample spans roughly 140,000 clones, roughly 80% being singletons. Sequences were obtained from PBMCs. The receptor set was obtained from a man aged 40-50 years in good health and CMV-seropositive.

The chain links TRBV9 to TRBJ1-1; 7 nucleotides agree with TRBD1. The CDR3 totals 14 residues. The trim removed 1 base at V and 4 bases at J, leaving 4 bases unmatched. CDR1 and CDR2 from the germline V gene are SGDLS and YYNGEE. CDR3 sequence: CASSVSGGGTEAFF. The CDR3 DNA sequence: TGTGCCAGCAGCGTATCAGGGGGTGGCACTGAAGCTTTCTTT.

The V gene is TRBV19, the J gene TRBJ2-1; TRBD1 matches 8 bases. Germline CDR1 reads LNHDA; CDR2 reads SQIVND (reference sequence). This CDR3 has 16 amino acids. J lost 2 bases, V lost 6 bases, and 9 bases had no gene match. Written as DNA, the CDR3 is TGTGCCAGTAGCCCGGCCGACAGGGGCCCCTACAATGAGCAGTTCTTC. This sequence encodes CASSPADRGPYNEQFF.

The rearrangement uses TRBV4-3 and TRBJ2-3; 11 bases map to TRBD2. The germline CDR1 and CDR2 sequences are LGHNA and YSLEER. J lost 1 base, V lost 4 bases, and 7 bases had no gene match. The CDR3 covers 17 residues. The CDR3 protein is CASSPRALAGGTDTQYF. The CDR3 nucleotides are TGCGCCAGCAGCCCCAGGGCACTAGCGGGGGGCACAGATACGCAGTATTTT.

The CDR3 coding sequence is TGTGCCAGCAGCTTGTCAGGGTTCGGGGCCAACGTCCTGACTTTC. Amino acid sequence: CASSLSGFGANVLTF. The V gene is TRBV5-4, the J gene TRBJ2-6, with TRBD1 as a possible D gene (5 bases). Germline V gene data show CDR1 as SGHNT and CDR2 as YYREEE (reference sequence). V was shortened by 1 base and J by 4 bases, with 9 bases between the two germline ends. The CDR3 runs to 15 residues.

V usage is TRBV30 and J usage is TRBJ1-2, with D tentatively TRBD1 (5 bases). This CDR3 has 15 amino acids. V was clipped by 4 bases and J by 6 bases, with 21 bases between them. Germline V lookup: CDR1 GTSNPN, CDR2 SVGIG (reference sequence). The CDR3 region has the DNA TGTGCCTGGACCAGCCCGGACAAGTGGGCCAATGGCTACACCTTC. It specifies CAWTSPDKWANGYTF.

J is TRBJ2-6 and V is TRBV5-1; 9 bases line up with TRBD1. V lost 3 bases, J lost 2 bases, and 0 bases stayed unmatched. This CDR3 is 15 amino acids long. CDR1 is SGHRS and CDR2 is YFSETQ in the germline V gene. In nucleotides, the CDR3 is TGCGCCAGCAGCTGGACAGGGGCTGGGGCCAACGTCCTGACTTTC. Protein sequence: CASSWTGAGANVLTF.

V usage is TRBV5-1 and J usage is TRBJ2-2; 9 positions agree with TRBD2. The CDR3 totals 18 residues. V dropped 1 base and J dropped 7; count of bases not matched to a gene: 14. Germline CDR1 is SGHRS and CDR2 is YFSETQ. The CDR3, as DNA: TGCGCCAGCAGCTTGCGGCGGGAGGGCCCCCCCGCAGTCGGGGAGCTGTTTTTT. Protein: CASSLRREGPPAVGELFF.

V gene TRBV7-2 combines with J gene TRBJ2-7; 9 bases fit TRBD1. Germline-derived CDR1 and CDR2 are SGHTA and FQGNSA. The V gene end was trimmed by 4 bases and the J gene end by 4 bases; junction bases not matched to a gene: 8. This CDR3 comprises 15 residues. The CDR3 nucleotides read TGTGCCAGCAGCTCGGACAGGGGTGCGCGATACGAGCAGTACTTC. Protein product: CASSSDRGARYEQYF.

This chain joins TRBV12-5 and TRBJ1-1; D is possibly TRBD1 (5 bases). CDR3 length: 15 residues. V lost 7 bases and J 3 bases, leaving 18 bases between the germline ends. Germline CDR1 is LGHNT and CDR2 is FRNRAP. The CDR3, as DNA: TGTGCTAGTGACTTGGGGGGGGGTCGGGACACTGAAGCTTTCTTT. This sequence encodes CASDLGGGRDTEAFF.

This chain uses TRBV18 with TRBJ2-1; 7 bases agree with TRBD2. V dropped 3 bases and J dropped 7; count of bases not matched to a gene: 9. Germline CDR1 reads KGHSH; CDR2 reads LQKENI. This CDR3 region has 15 residues. CDR3 in amino acids: CASSPGGSLGNEQFF. The CDR3 nucleotides read TGTGCCAGCTCACCTGGCGGGAGCTTGGGGAATGAGCAGTTCTTC.

The chain couples TRBV19 to TRBJ2-1; TRBD2 is a possible D gene (6 bases). Germline CDR1 and CDR2: LNHDA and SQIVND (reference sequence). Trimming left V 2 bases short and J 1 base short, with 12 bases between. The CDR3 contains 16 residues. The CDR3 loop reads CASSIRAGRSYNEQFF. CDR3 nucleotide sequence: TGTGCCAGTAGTATAAGGGCGGGGAGGTCCTACAATGAGCAGTTCTTC.

This clone showed up many times. The chain couples TRBV29-1 to TRBJ2-1, with D perhaps matching TRBD1 (5 bases). The V end was cut by 6 bases, the J end by 0 bases, with 12 bases between. Germline V CDR1 and CDR2: SQVTM, ANQGSEA. The CDR3 loop spans 14 amino acids. The DNA of the CDR3 is TGCAGCGTGCTGACAGCGAGCTCCTACAATGAGCAGTTCTTC. Its translation is CSVLTASSYNEQFF.

This clone came up once. The chain is built from TRBV27 and TRBJ2-7; maybe TRBD1 (6 bases). The germline CDR1 and CDR2 sequences are MNHEY and SMNVEV (reference sequence). The CDR3 covers 16 residues. V dropped 5 bases and J dropped 6 bases, with 23 bases sitting between them. For the CDR3, the DNA is TGTGCCAGCAGTAACAGCCCACAAGGACAGAGGGGCGAGCAGTACTTC. It codes for CASSNSPQGQRGEQYF.

The CDR3 DNA reads TGTGCCAGCAGTGACGGGACAAATTCACCCCTCCACTTT. This sequence encodes CASSDGTNSPLHF. The V and J genes are TRBV6-4 and TRBJ1-6, with a possible D match to TRBD1 (6 bases). The CDR3 runs to 13 residues. Trimming stripped 2 bases from V and 7 bases from J, with 6 bases between. The germline gives CDR1 MRHNA, CDR2 SNTAGT.

The chain uses TRBV6-5 and TRBJ2-7; 8 nucleotides agree with TRBD1. Germline CDR1 is MNHEY and CDR2 is SVGAGI. J lost 5 bases, V lost 2 bases, and 11 bases had no gene match. The CDR3 runs 16 residues. This CDR3 reads CASSYKRTGRVNEQYF. The CDR3, as DNA: TGTGCCAGCAGTTACAAAAGGACAGGGCGTGTGAACGAGCAGTACTTC.